Following are 24 T cell receptor beta chains from one sample sequenced in a study of cytomegalovirus exposure and HLA in healthy donors. Vbeta (60) and Jbeta (13) primers were used in the PCR. Profiled with immunoSEQ multiplex PCR; TCRdb holds only in-frame clones, not every one. Seen here are 95,000 to 150,000 clones, 65% to 80% observed once, and the top ten hold less than 15%. Sequenced sample: PBMCs. These receptors were obtained from a woman in her sixties or seventies in good health and CMV-seropositive.

The sample holds one count of this clone. This CDR3 is CASSDQGYGYTF. CDR3 nucleotide sequence: TGTGCCAGCAGCGACCAGGGCTATGGCTACACCTTC. V is TRBV11-3 and J is TRBJ1-2; TRBD1 might be the D (5 bases). V was trimmed by 5 bases and J by 4 bases, leaving 8 bases between them. Germline V gene lookup returns CDR1 SGHNT and CDR2 YENEEA. The CDR3 has 12 amino acids. The entire variable domain, with the rest obtained from reference TRBV11-3 and TRBJ1-2, is as follows: EAGVVQSPRYKIIEKKQPVAFWCNPISGHNTLYWYLQNLGQGPELLIRYENEEAVDDSQLPKDRFSAERLKGVDSTLKIQPAELGDSAVYLCASSDQGYGYTFGSGTRLTVV.

The V and J genes are TRBV7-6 and TRBJ2-7, with 7 bases fitting TRBD1. Trimming at V came to 6 bases and at J to 0 bases, leaving 5 bases not matched to a gene. The CDR3 consists of 14 residues. Germline assignment: CDR1 SGHVS and CDR2 FNYEAQ. The CDR3: CASSNRGSSYEQYF. As DNA, the CDR3 is TGTGCCAGCAGTAACAGGGGAAGCTCCTACGAGCAGTACTTC.

The rearrangement links TRBV6-5 to TRBJ2-7; perhaps TRBD1 as D (6 bases). Trimming removed 6 bases at V and 7 bases at J, with 19 bases between. From germline, CDR1 is MNHEY and CDR2 SVGAGI. The CDR3 contains 14 residues. CDR3: CASSSGGPLREQYF. The CDR3, as DNA: TGTGCCAGCAGCTCTGGGGGCCCACTGAGGGAGCAGTACTTC.

This clone has just a few counts. This chain uses TRBV9 with TRBJ2-2; 7 positions agree with TRBD1. Unmatched junction bases numbered 10, after V lost 0 bases and J lost 5 bases. The CDR3 spans 17 residues. CDR1 is SGDLS and CDR2 is YYNGEE in the germline V gene. DNA of the CDR3: TGTGCCAGCAGCGTAGGACCGGGACAGCTAGGGACCGGGGAGCTGTTTTTT. It codes for CASSVGPGQLGTGELFF.

This chain uses TRBV6-6 with TRBJ2-3; D is possibly TRBD2 (7 bases). CDR3 length equals 14 residues. The V and J ends lost 4 bases and 6 bases respectively, with 14 bases between them. Germline CDR1 is MNHNY and CDR2 is SVGAGI (reference sequence). CDR3 bases: TGTGCCAGCAGTTTGTCGGGGGGCAGCGATACGCAGTATTTT. This translates into CASSLSGGSDTQYF.

The V gene is TRBV7-3, the J gene TRBJ1-3; D is unclear. V was cut by 2 bases and J by 6 bases, with 17 bases left in between. The V gene's germline CDR1 is SGHTA and CDR2 FQGTGA. CDR3 size: 16 residues. CDR3 amino acids: CASSLLRRVPVNTIYF. Here the CDR3 DNA reads TGTGCCAGCAGCTTATTGCGCCGGGTCCCTGTAAACACCATATATTTT.

V is TRBV12-5 and J is TRBJ1-1; weak D call: TRBD1 (6 bases). Trimming shortened V by 2 bases and J by 8 bases, and 12 bases separated the two germline ends. In germline, CDR1 is LGHNT, CDR2 FRNRAP. The CDR3 is 13 amino acids. The CDR3 bases are TGTGCTAGTGGTTTGCTACGAACAGGGGAAGCTTTCTTT. Amino acid sequence: CASGLLRTGEAFF.

This clone appeared a few times. This chain joins TRBV11-2 and TRBJ1-2, with D unclear. Germline assignment: CDR1 SGHAT and CDR2 FQNNGV. The V end was cut by 5 bases, the J end by 7 bases, with 11 bases between. The CDR3 runs to 12 residues. The CDR3 protein is CASSGSRIGYTF. The DNA of the CDR3 is TGTGCCAGCAGCGGGAGCCGCATTGGCTACACCTTC.

This clone has just a few counts. The chain is built from TRBV5-5 and TRBJ2-2, with a tentative D call TRBD1 (6 bases). This CDR3 spans 14 amino acids. The V gene's germline CDR1 is SGHKS and CDR2 YYEKEE (reference sequence). Trimming removed 0 bases from V and 11 bases from J, with 14 bases in between. In DNA, the CDR3 is TGTGCCAGCAGCTTGGAGGGGACACCTTTCGAGCTGTTTTTT. Amino acids: CASSLEGTPFELFF.

This clone was counted between two and nine times. Other DNA sequences in the same sample also yield this CDR3. The V gene is TRBV19, the J gene TRBJ2-2, with D possibly TRBD2 on 6 matching bases. Trimming pared 3 bases from V and 2 bases from J, leaving 7 bases between. The germline V gene has CDR1 LNHDA and CDR2 SQIVND (reference sequence). CDR3 length equals 14 residues. CDR3 region: CASSIGLNTGELFF. The CDR3 region has the DNA TGTGCCAGTAGTATTGGACTAAACACCGGGGAGCTGTTTTTT.

V and J are TRBV28 and TRBJ1-2; D is uncertain. V lost 2 bases, J lost 2 bases, and 3 bases lay in between. Germline CDR1 is MDHEN and CDR2 is SYDVKM. This CDR3 has 12 residues. Here the CDR3 DNA reads TGTGCCAGCAGTTTACAAAACTATGGCTACACCTTC. Translation gives CASSLQNYGYTF.

This clone appeared once. The chain has TRBV2 and TRBJ2-2, with D possibly TRBD1 on 5 matching bases. The CDR3 has 17 amino acids. The V gene's germline CDR1 is SNHLY and CDR2 FYNNEI. Trimming stripped 4 bases from V and 5 bases from J, with 20 bases between. The CDR3 spells CASSARRAGFLTGELFF. The DNA of the CDR3 is TGTGCCAGCAGTGCTAGAAGGGCAGGGTTTTTAACCGGGGAGCTGTTTTTT.

The rearrangement uses TRBV7-8 and TRBJ1-1, with D perhaps matching TRBD1 (5 bases). CDR1 and CDR2 (germline): SGHVS, FQNEAQ. The V end lost 1 base, the J end lost 1 base, and 10 bases lay between the germline ends. This CDR3 contains 15 residues. The CDR3 reads CASSLVSRANTEAFF. CDR3 nucleotide sequence: TGTGCCAGCAGCTTAGTTTCCAGGGCGAACACTGAAGCTTTCTTT.

The CDR3 spells CASSYSLVSRQPQHF. As DNA, the CDR3 is TGTGCCAGCAGTTACAGTCTGGTTTCGAGGCAGCCCCAGCATTTT. The chain links TRBV6-5 to TRBJ1-5; D gene unclear. This CDR3 has 15 amino acids. V was clipped by 2 bases and J by 7 bases, with 15 bases between them. The germline CDR1 and CDR2 sequences are MNHEY and SVGAGI.

This clone appeared once. The V call is TRBV29-1, the J call TRBJ1-2; 9 bases align to TRBD1. The ends lost 6 bases at V and 2 bases at J; junction bases unmatched: 7. Looked up from germline, CDR1 is SQVTM and CDR2 is ANQGSEA. CDR3 length: 14 amino acids. CDR3 bases: TGCAGCGTACGTACCGGGACAGGGAACTATGGCTACACCTTC. As protein: CSVRTGTGNYGYTF.

The J gene is TRBJ1-1, the V gene TRBV5-6, with D maybe TRBD1 (5 bases). CDR3 length equals 17 residues. The germline V and J ends were trimmed by 3 bases and 5 bases, with 23 bases remaining between them. Germline V lookup: CDR1 SGHDT, CDR2 YYEEEE. Here the CDR3 DNA reads TGTGCCAGCAGCTCCCAGTTGACAGATTCTGCTGGTACTGAAGCTTTCTTT. It specifies CASSSQLTDSAGTEAFF.

The gene calls are TRBV29-1 and TRBJ2-7; 9 bases are a match to TRBD1. The CDR3 has 16 amino acids. In germline, CDR1 is SQVTM, CDR2 ANQGSEA. V lost 6 bases to trimming and J lost 5 bases; unmatched junction nucleotides: 17. Here the CDR3 reads CSVNSDRGVLRDEQYF. DNA of the CDR3: TGCAGCGTAAACTCGGACAGGGGTGTATTAAGAGACGAGCAGTACTTC.

The rearrangement links TRBV5-1 to TRBJ2-2; 8 bases fit TRBD2. V gave up 6 bases and J gave up 3 bases; unmatched junction bases: 10. This CDR3 is 16 amino acids long. Per germline, CDR1 SGHRS and CDR2 YFSETQ. Here the CDR3 reads CASKPTGRGDTGELFF. The CDR3 nucleotides are TGCGCCAGCAAACCGACTGGGCGGGGGGACACCGGGGAGCTGTTTTTT.

There are a few counts of this clone. V is TRBV7-2 and J is TRBJ1-1; D is possibly TRBD1 (6 bases). The CDR3 totals 14 residues. Germline V gene sequence: CDR1 SGHTA, CDR2 FQGNSA. The V end was cut by 4 bases, the J end by 1 base, with 10 bases between. CDR3 amino acids: CASSWGHQNTEAFF. For the CDR3, the DNA is TGTGCCAGCAGCTGGGGACACCAGAACACTGAAGCTTTCTTT.

J is TRBJ1-1 and V is TRBV18, with a tentative D call TRBD1 (6 bases). Trimming left V 4 bases short and J 0 bases short, with 12 bases between. The germline CDR1 and CDR2 sequences are KGHSH and LQKENI. The CDR3 loop spans 15 amino acids. The chain's CDR3 is CASSRTGTMNTEAFF. The DNA for the CDR3 is TGTGCCAGCTCACGTACCGGGACAATGAACACTGAAGCTTTCTTT.

Note on this clone: Other DNA sequences in this sample translate to the same CDR3. This chain links TRBV4-3 with TRBJ2-1, with D hard to call. The CDR3 contains 13 residues. Trimming stripped 0 bases from V and 4 bases from J, with 4 bases between. In germline, CDR1 is LGHNA, CDR2 YSLEER. Here the CDR3 reads CASSQDSYNEQFF. CDR3 DNA: TGCGCCAGCAGCCAAGATTCGTACAATGAGCAGTTCTTC.

This sequence joins TRBV25-1 and TRBJ1-2; 11 bases line up with TRBD1. The CDR3 loop spans 14 amino acids. Unmatched junction bases numbered 2, after V lost 1 base and J lost 7 bases. Germline CDR1 reads MGHDK; CDR2 reads SYGVNS. The CDR3 is CASSEWTGGSGYTF. The DNA for the CDR3 is TGTGCCAGCAGTGAATGGACAGGGGGCTCTGGCTACACCTTC.

The CDR3 sequence is CSARDPNEQYF. For the CDR3, the DNA is TGCAGTGCTAGAGATCCCAACGAGCAGTACTTC. The rearrangement links TRBV20-1 to TRBJ2-7; D unresolved. The germline V gene encodes CDR1 DFQATT and CDR2 SNEGSKA (reference sequence). V lost 0 bases, J lost 5 bases, and 5 bases lay in between. The CDR3 runs to 11 residues.

This clone was seen only a few times. V usage is TRBV7-2 and J usage is TRBJ1-6; 11 nucleotides match TRBD1. After removal of 2 bases from V and 7 bases from J, the junction contained 7 bases not matched to a gene. Germline values: CDR1 SGHTA, CDR2 FQGNSA. This CDR3 has 17 residues. In DNA form, the CDR3 reads TGTGCCAGCAGCTTAAGGGCGGGACAGGGGGTGAATTCACCCCTCCACTTT. It encodes CASSLRAGQGVNSPLHF.